The sequence of this T cell receptor (beta chain) was determined in a study of CD8 T cells in cerebrospinal fluid in Alzheimer's disease. On the study more broadly: Plate-based nested PCR sequencing and droplet-based sequencing measured CSF T cell clonal expansion.

All participants were free of acute infectious disease and in good physical condition. Study-wide results and caveats: In mild cognitive impairment or Alzheimer's disease, the biggest CSF clone made up more TCRs than in controls. Versus healthy subjects, Alzheimer's patients more often had clones of at least 3%.

TCRdb re-called the 10x single-cell sequencing reads; one entry per CDR3 protein, DNA not given. Seen in this sample are roughly 1,500 distinct CDR3 sequences; the ten most common clones hold 8% to 13%. The CDR3 contains 12 residues. CDR1 is LGHDT and CDR2 is YNNKEL in the germline V gene (reference sequence). This clonotype shows up as medium-sized by frequency. What it recognizes is unknown. V usage is TRBV3-1 and J usage is TRBJ2-7. Specimen: cerebrospinal fluid. The receptor comes from a human donor in good health. This chain's CDR3 is CASSQVPHEQYF.